This is a list of T cell receptor beta chains from one sample in a study of shared clonotypes between healthy human individuals. Produced via immunoSEQ multiplex PCR; TCRdb's table is partial and in-frame only. The profile shows about 1.1 million clones, 75% to 80% of them singletons. What was sequenced was memory CD4+ T cells from PBMCs. All receptors come from a man younger than 30 in good health. Some clones in this sample may be carry-over from other donors' samples. The CDR3 runs from the conserved cysteine through the conserved F or W. A D gene is named only where the DNA matches it firmly. Clone size is given for some rows only: seen once, a few or many times, or a class if the clone is expanded.

d_gene: TRBD1
abundance: .
j_gene: TRBJ1-1
v_gene: TRBV2
len: 15
CDR3nt: TGTGCCAGCAGTGAGGTAGGGGGCGGAGGGACTGAAGCTTTCTTT
CDR3aa: CASSEVGGGGTEAFF

d_gene: .
abundance: few
j_gene: TRBJ2-3
v_gene: TRBV5-1
len: 15
CDR3nt: TGCGCCAGCAGCTTGAGAGCGGCTAACACAGATACGCAGTATTTT
CDR3aa: CASSLRAANTDTQYF

d_gene: .
abundance: .
j_gene: TRBJ2-7
v_gene: TRBV28
len: 17
CDR3nt: TGTGCCAGCAGTTTATCGGGATGGGGGAGTCGAAATTACGAGCAGTACTTC
CDR3aa: CASSLSGWGSRNYEQYF

d_gene: .
abundance: .
j_gene: TRBJ1-5
v_gene: TRBV13
len: 14
CDR3nt: TGTGCCAGCAGCTTAGGGGGAAGCAATCAGCCCCAGCATTTT
CDR3aa: CASSLGGSNQPQHF

d_gene: TRBD2
abundance: .
j_gene: TRBJ2-3
v_gene: TRBV5-4
len: 16
CDR3nt: TGTGCCAGCAGCACCCGACTAGCGGGAGGAACAGATACGCAGTATTTT
CDR3aa: CASSTRLAGGTDTQYF

d_gene: .
abundance: .
j_gene: TRBJ1-6
v_gene: TRBV10-3
len: 14
CDR3nt: TGTGCCATCACCGAGGGGGGCCCCAGGTCACCCCTCCACTTT
CDR3aa: CAITEGGPRSPLHF

d_gene: .
abundance: .
j_gene: TRBJ2-5
v_gene: TRBV28
len: 15
CDR3nt: TGTGCCAGCAGTTTACCGGGGGTTGGTCAAGAGACCCAGTACTTC
CDR3aa: CASSLPGVGQETQYF

d_gene: .
abundance: .
j_gene: TRBJ1-5
v_gene: TRBV10-2
len: 14
CDR3nt: TGCGCCAGCAGTGATGACACATCAAGACAGCCCCAGCATTTT
CDR3aa: CASSDDTSRQPQHF

d_gene: TRBD1
abundance: .
j_gene: TRBJ2-2
v_gene: TRBV9
len: 16
CDR3nt: TGTGCCAGCAGCCCGAGACAGGGTGGGAACACCGGGGAGCTGTTTTTT
CDR3aa: CASSPRQGGNTGELFF

d_gene: .
abundance: few
j_gene: TRBJ2-5
v_gene: TRBV9
len: 14
CDR3nt: TGTGCCAGCAGCGTAGAAGGTTGGGAAGAGACCCAGTACTTC
CDR3aa: CASSVEGWEETQYF

d_gene: TRBD2
abundance: .
j_gene: TRBJ2-6
v_gene: TRBV5-1
len: 22
CDR3nt: TGCGCCAGCAGCTTGGTATTGGGGACTAGCGGGAGCTGGGTTCCTGGGGCCAACGTCCTGACTTTC
CDR3aa: CASSLVLGTSGSWVPGANVLTF

d_gene: TRBD1
abundance: .
j_gene: TRBJ2-7
v_gene: TRBV13
len: 15
CDR3nt: TGTGCCAGCAGCGCGAAACCCGGGACAGGGGACGAGCAGTACTTC
CDR3aa: CASSAKPGTGDEQYF

d_gene: TRBD2
abundance: few
j_gene: TRBJ2-3
v_gene: TRBV2
len: 13
CDR3nt: TGTGCCAGATCGACTAGCGGCACAGATACGCAGTATTTT
CDR3aa: CARSTSGTDTQYF

d_gene: TRBD2
abundance: .
j_gene: TRBJ2-2
v_gene: TRBV19
len: 18
CDR3nt: TGTGCCAGTAGTATGGGGACTAGCGGGAGTAAGTGGATCGGGGAGCTGTTTTTT
CDR3aa: CASSMGTSGSKWIGELFF

d_gene: .
abundance: .
j_gene: TRBJ1-5
v_gene: TRBV2
len: 13
CDR3nt: TGTGCCAGCAGAGGACAGACTAATCAGCCCCAGCATTTT
CDR3aa: CASRGQTNQPQHF

d_gene: .
abundance: few
j_gene: TRBJ2-2
v_gene: TRBV20-1
len: 11
CDR3nt: TGCAGTGCTGAGAACACCGGGGAGCTGTTTTTT
CDR3aa: CSAENTGELFF

d_gene: .
abundance: .
j_gene: TRBJ2-2
v_gene: TRBV7-9
len: 16
CDR3nt: TGTGCCAGCAGCTTAGAGGTGGTTAGCGTCACCGGGGAGCTGTTTTTT
CDR3aa: CASSLEVVSVTGELFF

d_gene: TRBD1
abundance: .
j_gene: TRBJ1-2
v_gene: TRBV14
len: 14
CDR3nt: TGTGCCAGCAGCCAAACAGGGGTTTCCTATGGCTACACCTTC
CDR3aa: CASSQTGVSYGYTF

d_gene: .
abundance: .
j_gene: TRBJ1-1
v_gene: TRBV6-1
len: 14
CDR3nt: TGTGCCAGCAGTGATCGCCTCATGAACACTGAAGCTTTCTTT
CDR3aa: CASSDRLMNTEAFF

d_gene: TRBD2
abundance: .
j_gene: TRBJ2-1
v_gene: TRBV7-8
len: 17
CDR3nt: TGTGCCAGCAGCTTATATCCAGCGGGAGTGACGGGAAATGAGCAGTTCTTC
CDR3aa: CASSLYPAGVTGNEQFF

d_gene: .
abundance: .
j_gene: TRBJ2-1
v_gene: TRBV18
len: 15
CDR3nt: TGTGCCAGCTCACCACGACACGCCGCCGGGAATGAGCAGTTCTTC
CDR3aa: CASSPRHAAGNEQFF

d_gene: .
abundance: .
j_gene: TRBJ2-7
v_gene: TRBV6-6
len: 15
CDR3nt: TGTGCCAGCACCCATGCACAGGCAGGGAGCTACGAGCAGTACTTC
CDR3aa: CASTHAQAGSYEQYF

d_gene: .
abundance: once
j_gene: TRBJ1-2
v_gene: TRBV6-1
len: 13
CDR3nt: TGTGCCACCATACAGCCTTCCCACTATGGCTACACCTTC
CDR3aa: CATIQPSHYGYTF

d_gene: .
abundance: once
j_gene: TRBJ2-1
v_gene: TRBV5-1
len: 15
CDR3nt: TGCGCCAGCAGCTTGGATTTTAGCGCTTACAATGAGCAGTTCTTC
CDR3aa: CASSLDFSAYNEQFF

d_gene: .
abundance: few
j_gene: TRBJ2-7
v_gene: TRBV7-2
len: 14
CDR3nt: TGTGCCAGCAGCGGGTCGGTGGTAGCCTACGAGCAGTACTTC
CDR3aa: CASSGSVVAYEQYF

d_gene: .
abundance: .
j_gene: TRBJ2-2
v_gene: TRBV6-6
len: 15
CDR3nt: TGTGCCAGCAGCCCCGGCCCGAGGGGCACCGGGGAGCTGTTTTTT
CDR3aa: CASSPGPRGTGELFF

d_gene: .
abundance: .
j_gene: TRBJ2-7
v_gene: TRBV28
len: 15
CDR3nt: TGTGCCAGCAGCCGGCCAGGCGGGAAGTACTACGAGCAGTACTTC
CDR3aa: CASSRPGGKYYEQYF

d_gene: TRBD2
abundance: .
j_gene: TRBJ2-7
v_gene: TRBV4-2
len: 14
CDR3nt: TGTGCCAGCAGCCAAGAGCGGGGGAGGGACGAGCAGTACTTC
CDR3aa: CASSQERGRDEQYF

d_gene: TRBD1
abundance: .
j_gene: TRBJ2-7
v_gene: TRBV5-1
len: 15
CDR3nt: TGCGCCAGCAGTTCCGGGACAGCCAACTCCTACGAGCAGTACTTC
CDR3aa: CASSSGTANSYEQYF

d_gene: TRBD1
abundance: once
j_gene: TRBJ2-7
v_gene: TRBV28
len: 17
CDR3nt: TGTGCCAGCAGTACCCCCGGCGGGACAGGGGGCACCTACGAGCAGTACTTC
CDR3aa: CASSTPGGTGGTYEQYF

d_gene: TRBD2
abundance: .
j_gene: TRBJ2-7
v_gene: TRBV7-8
len: 14
CDR3nt: TGTGCCAGCACCCGGACTAGCGGGGACTACGAGCAGTACTTC
CDR3aa: CASTRTSGDYEQYF